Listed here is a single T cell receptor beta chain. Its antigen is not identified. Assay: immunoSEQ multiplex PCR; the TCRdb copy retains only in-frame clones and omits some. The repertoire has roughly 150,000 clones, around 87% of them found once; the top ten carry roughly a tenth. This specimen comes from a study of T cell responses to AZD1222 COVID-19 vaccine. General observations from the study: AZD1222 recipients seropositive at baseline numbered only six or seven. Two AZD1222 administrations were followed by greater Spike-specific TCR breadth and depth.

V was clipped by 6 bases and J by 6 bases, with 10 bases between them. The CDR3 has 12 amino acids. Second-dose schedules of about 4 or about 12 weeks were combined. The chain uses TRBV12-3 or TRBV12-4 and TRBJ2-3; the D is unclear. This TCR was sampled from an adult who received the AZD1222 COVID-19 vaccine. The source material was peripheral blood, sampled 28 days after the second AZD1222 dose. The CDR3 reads CASRTDVDTQYF. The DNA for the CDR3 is TGTGCCAGCAGGACGGACGTCGATACGCAGTATTTT.